This T cell receptor beta chain was profiled in a study of shared T cell receptors in the human thymus. Here immunoSEQ multiplex PCR was the method, and the copy in TCRdb shows in-frame clones only, minus some. This table holds some 720,000 clones, more than 75% found once. These data also featured in a second study, about human thymus T cells.

This TCR came from a boy under two years old with a congenital heart defect. Sequencing was carried out using thymocytes.

As DNA, the CDR3 is TGTGCCAGCACCCAACTGGCTAGCGGGAGAGGGGGGACAGATACGCAGTATTTT. This codes for CASTQLASGRGGTDTQYF. The chain uses TRBV28 and TRBJ2-3; 10 bases match TRBD2. Germline V gene data show CDR1 as MDHEN and CDR2 as SYDVKM. This CDR3 is built from 18 residues. V lost 7 bases to trimming and J lost 3 bases; unmatched junction nucleotides: 16.